Shown below are 3 T cell receptor beta chains from a single sample sequenced in a study of cytomegalovirus exposure and HLA in healthy donors. With 60 Vbeta and 13 Jbeta primers, the PCR was carried out. The assay was immunoSEQ multiplex PCR, and TCRdb's table has in-frame clones only and misses some. Of about 160,000 clones listed, 65% to 85% are singletons. Material: PBMCs. The origin of the receptors is a woman in her forties or fifties in good health and CMV-seropositive.

This rearrangement joins TRBV2 to TRBJ1-1; D unresolved. V shed 8 bases and J shed 6 bases, with 16 bases lying between them. The germline gives CDR1 SNHLY, CDR2 FYNNEI. CDR3 length: 13 amino acids. The CDR3 sequence: CASRRISKAEAFF. CDR3 sequence (DNA): TGTGCCAGCCGGAGGATCTCGAAAGCTGAAGCTTTCTTT. Full variable domain (remainder filled in from reference TRBV2 and TRBJ1-1): EPEVTQTPSHQVTQMGQEVILRCVPISNHLYFYWYRQILGQKVEFLVSFYNNEISEKSEIFDDQFSVERPDGSNFTLKIRSTKLEDSAMYFCASRRISKAEAFFGQGTRLTVV.

The CDR3 bases are TGTGCCAGCAGCCCACAGGGGGGCTCCTACGAGCAGTACTTC. As protein: CASSPQGGSYEQYF. J is TRBJ2-7 and V is TRBV7-6; 8 bases match TRBD1. This CDR3 spans 14 amino acids. The V segment lost 5 bases and the J segment 0 bases; nucleotides outside the gene matches: 3. Germline V gene data show CDR1 as SGHVS and CDR2 as FNYEAQ.

This chain connects TRBV4-2 to TRBJ2-6; D unclear. Per germline, CDR1 LGHNA and CDR2 YNFKEQ. V shed 1 base and J shed 0 bases, with 7 bases lying between them. The CDR3 loop spans 16 amino acids. Written as DNA, the CDR3 is TGTGCCAGCAGCCAAGTATCTACCTCTGGGGCCAACGTCCTGACTTTC. Its translation: CASSQVSTSGANVLTF.